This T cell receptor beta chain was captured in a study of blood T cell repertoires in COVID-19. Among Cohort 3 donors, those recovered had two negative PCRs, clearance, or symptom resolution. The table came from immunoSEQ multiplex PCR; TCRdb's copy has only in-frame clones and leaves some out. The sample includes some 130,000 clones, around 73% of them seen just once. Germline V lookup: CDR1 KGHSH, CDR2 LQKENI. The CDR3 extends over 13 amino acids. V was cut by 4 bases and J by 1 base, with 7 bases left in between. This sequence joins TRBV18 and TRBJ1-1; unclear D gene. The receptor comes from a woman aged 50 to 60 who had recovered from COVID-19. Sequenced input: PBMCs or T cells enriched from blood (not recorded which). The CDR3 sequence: CASSLTWNTEAFF. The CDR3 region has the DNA TGTGCCAGCTCACTCACTTGGAACACTGAAGCTTTCTTT. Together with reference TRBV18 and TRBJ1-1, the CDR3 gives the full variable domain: NAGVMQNPRHLVRRRGQEARLRCSPMKGHSHVYWYRQLPEEGLKFMVYLQKENIIDESGMPKERFSAEFPKEGPSILRIQQVVRGDSAAYFCASSLTWNTEAFFGQGTRLTVV.